The subject of this entry is one TCR beta chain. The antigen is not known. The CDR3 loop spans 18 amino acids. Germline trimming cut 3 bases from V and 4 bases from J; bases unmatched to any gene: 15. Germline CDR1 reads SGHDN; CDR2 reads FVKESK. This record comes from a study of T-cell memory formation after mild COVID-19. Study at large: Clusters were largely donor specific. General study results and limits: From day 15 to 85, contracting clones were balanced between CD4 and CD8, whereas later expanders leaned toward CD4+. Chiefly within CM and EM were the contracting CD4+ clones; CD8+ ones were within EMRA.

Constant-segment-primed 5'RACE gave TCR alpha and TCR beta cDNA libraries with sample barcodes and UMIs. Via MiXCR, TCRdb re-called the 5' RACE reads, giving one row per CDR3 protein. The data hold a few hundred thousand distinct CDR3 sequences, with approximately 15% observed a single time. The V call is TRBV14, the J call TRBJ1-1, with 9 bases identical to TRBD1. This sequence was found in a man in his late teens or twenties who had mild COVID-19 (a few samples of this study predate the infection). Cell type and time point are not known. Material: PBMCs or a T cell subset sorted from them (not recorded which). CDR3 in DNA: TGTGCCAGCAGCCACATGGGACAGGGTTTTAGACAGGGCACTGAAGCTTTCTTT. Its translation: CASSHMGQGFRQGTEAFF.